This T cell receptor beta chain was sequenced in a study of cytomegalovirus exposure and HLA in healthy donors. The CDR3 consists of 16 residues. Germline V gene lookup returns CDR1 LNHDA and CDR2 SQIVND (reference sequence). The V segment lost 5 bases and the J segment 2 bases; nucleotides outside the gene matches: 11. With 60 Vbeta and 13 Jbeta primers, the PCR was carried out. Data came from immunoSEQ multiplex PCR; TCRdb stores just in-frame clones and leaves some out. Its clone listing holds approximately 120,000 clones. The sequencing sample was made of PBMCs. The clonotype was recovered from a man under 40 in good health and CMV-seronegative. J is TRBJ2-7 and V is TRBV19; 8 positions match TRBD1. This chain's CDR3 is CASSPLDRGTPYEQYF. The CDR3 coding sequence is TGTGCCAGTAGTCCCCTCGACAGGGGCACCCCCTACGAGCAGTACTTC.